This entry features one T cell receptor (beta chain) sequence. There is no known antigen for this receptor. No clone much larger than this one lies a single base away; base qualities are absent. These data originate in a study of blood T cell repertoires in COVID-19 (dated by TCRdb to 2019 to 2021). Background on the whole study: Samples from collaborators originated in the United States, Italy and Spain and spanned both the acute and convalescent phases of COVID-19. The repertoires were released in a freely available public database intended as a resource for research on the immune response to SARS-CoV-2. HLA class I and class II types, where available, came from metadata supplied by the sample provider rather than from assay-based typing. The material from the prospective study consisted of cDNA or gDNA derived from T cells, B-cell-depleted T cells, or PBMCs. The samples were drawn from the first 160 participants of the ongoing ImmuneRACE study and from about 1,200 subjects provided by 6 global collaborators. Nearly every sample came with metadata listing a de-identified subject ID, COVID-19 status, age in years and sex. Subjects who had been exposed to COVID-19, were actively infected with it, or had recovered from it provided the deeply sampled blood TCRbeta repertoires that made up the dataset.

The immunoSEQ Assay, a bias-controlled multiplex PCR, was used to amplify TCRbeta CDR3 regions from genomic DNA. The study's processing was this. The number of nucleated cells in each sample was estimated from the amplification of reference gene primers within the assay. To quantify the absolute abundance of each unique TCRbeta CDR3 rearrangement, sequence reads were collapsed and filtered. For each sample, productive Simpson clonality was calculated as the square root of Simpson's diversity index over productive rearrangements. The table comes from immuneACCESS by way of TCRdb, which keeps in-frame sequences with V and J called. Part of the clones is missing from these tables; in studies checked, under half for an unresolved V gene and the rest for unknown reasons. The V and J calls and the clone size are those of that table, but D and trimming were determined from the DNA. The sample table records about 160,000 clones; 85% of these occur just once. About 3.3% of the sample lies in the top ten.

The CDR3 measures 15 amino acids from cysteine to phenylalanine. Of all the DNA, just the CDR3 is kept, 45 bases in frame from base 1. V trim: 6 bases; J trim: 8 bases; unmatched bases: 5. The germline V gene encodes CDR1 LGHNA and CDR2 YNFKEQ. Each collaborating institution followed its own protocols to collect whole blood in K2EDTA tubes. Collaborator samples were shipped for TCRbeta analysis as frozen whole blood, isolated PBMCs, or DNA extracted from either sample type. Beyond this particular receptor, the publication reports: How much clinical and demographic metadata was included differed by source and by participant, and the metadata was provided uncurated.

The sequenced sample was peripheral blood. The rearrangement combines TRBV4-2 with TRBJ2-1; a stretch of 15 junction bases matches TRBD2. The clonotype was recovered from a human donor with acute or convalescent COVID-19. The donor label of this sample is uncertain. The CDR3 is CASSRTSGGVDEQFF. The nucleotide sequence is TGTGCCAGCAGTCGGACTAGCGGGGGGGTAGATGAGCAGTTCTTC.